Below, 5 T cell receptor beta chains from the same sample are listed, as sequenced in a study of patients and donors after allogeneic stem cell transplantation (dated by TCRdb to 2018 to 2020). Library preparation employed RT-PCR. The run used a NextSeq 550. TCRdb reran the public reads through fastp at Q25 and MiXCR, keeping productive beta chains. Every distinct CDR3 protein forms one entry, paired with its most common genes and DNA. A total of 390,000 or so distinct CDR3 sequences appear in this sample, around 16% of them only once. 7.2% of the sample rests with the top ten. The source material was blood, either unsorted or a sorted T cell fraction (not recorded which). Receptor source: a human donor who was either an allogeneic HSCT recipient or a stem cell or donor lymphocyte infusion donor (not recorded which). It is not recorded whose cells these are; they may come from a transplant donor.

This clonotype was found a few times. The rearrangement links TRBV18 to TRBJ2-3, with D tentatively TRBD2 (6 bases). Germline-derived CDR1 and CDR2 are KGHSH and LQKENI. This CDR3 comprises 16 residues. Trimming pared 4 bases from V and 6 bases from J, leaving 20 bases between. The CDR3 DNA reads TGTGCCAGCTCACTACTCCCGGGAGTAGGGTTGGATACGCAGTATTTT. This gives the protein CASSLLPGVGLDTQYF.

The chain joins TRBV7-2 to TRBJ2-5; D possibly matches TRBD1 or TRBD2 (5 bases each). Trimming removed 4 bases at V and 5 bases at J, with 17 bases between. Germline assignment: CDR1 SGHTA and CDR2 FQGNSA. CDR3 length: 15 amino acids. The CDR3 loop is CASSYRGEVWETQYF. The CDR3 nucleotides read TGTGCCAGCAGCTATCGAGGGGAAGTGTGGGAGACCCAGTACTTC.

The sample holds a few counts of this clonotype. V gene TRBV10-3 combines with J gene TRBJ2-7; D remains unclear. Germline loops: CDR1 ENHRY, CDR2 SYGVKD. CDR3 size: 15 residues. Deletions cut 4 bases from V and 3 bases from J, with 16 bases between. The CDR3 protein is CAISVGRENGYEQYF. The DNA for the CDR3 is TGTGCCATCAGTGTAGGACGAGAGAACGGCTACGAGCAGTACTTC.

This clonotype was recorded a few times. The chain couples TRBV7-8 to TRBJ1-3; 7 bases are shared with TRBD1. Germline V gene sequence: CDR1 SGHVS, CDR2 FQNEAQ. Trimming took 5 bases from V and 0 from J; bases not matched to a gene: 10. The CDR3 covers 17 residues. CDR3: CASSQAPTGYSGNTIYF. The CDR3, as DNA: TGTGCCAGCAGCCAGGCCCCGACAGGGTACTCTGGAAACACCATATATTTT.

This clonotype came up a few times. In DNA, the CDR3 is TGTGCCAGCAGCTTCGATCGGGGGACTGAAGCTTTCTTT. Its protein product is CASSFDRGTEAFF. The chain recombines TRBV7-3 with TRBJ1-1; possible D gene TRBD1, 5 bases. Trimming left V 3 bases short and J 5 bases short, with 10 bases between. CDR1 SGHTA and CDR2 FQGTGA come from the germline V gene. The CDR3 is 13 amino acids.